The clone carrying this T cell receptor beta chain has just one count. Its antigen remains unknown. In germline, CDR1 is MNHNY, CDR2 SVGAGI (reference sequence). V gave up 0 bases and J gave up 4 bases, with 9 bases separating them. CDR3 length: 14 amino acids. Clones were read by immunoSEQ multiplex PCR, and TCRdb kept only the in-frame ones, dropping some. The sample yields about 7,100 clones, roughly 87% seen once. The data stem from a study of somatic mutations in cytotoxic T cells in rheumatoid arthritis. Study-level background: The researchers flow-sorted some T-cell populations stained with V beta antibodies and got nearly 100% purity, and these included V beta1+ cells sequenced for TCRB.

Study results and caveats: Each of about an eighth of the roughly 60 patients had a largest CD8+ clone that made up more than 20% of CD8+ cells.

This receptor was obtained from a man aged 35 to 55 with rheumatoid arthritis. The sample taken for sequencing was CD8+ T cells sorted from blood. This chain joins TRBV6-6 and TRBJ1-1; the D gene is possibly TRBD1 (5 bases). CDR3 loop: CASSYSNTGTEAFF. The CDR3, as DNA: TGTGCCAGCAGTTACTCGAATACAGGCACTGAAGCTTTCTTT.